These T cell receptor beta chains were read from a single sample in a study of blood T cell repertoires in COVID-19. Assay: immunoSEQ multiplex PCR; the TCRdb copy retains only in-frame clones and omits some. This table has about 100,000 clones, 75% to 90% appearing once. The sample consisted of peripheral blood. These TCRs come from a man older than 75 with acute or convalescent COVID-19. CDR3s include the opening cysteine and the closing phenylalanine or tryptophan. D genes are given only for firm matches. Only part of the rows carry a size: once, few, many, or a class if the clone is expanded.

clone_size,d_call,v_call,j_call,cdr3_length,cdr3_aa,cdr3_nt
-,TRBD2,TRBV3-1/TRBV3-2,TRBJ2-3,15,CASSQKAGVTDTQYF,TGTGCCAGCAGCCAAAAAGCGGGAGTAACAGATACGCAGTATTTT
-,TRBD1,TRBV5-8,TRBJ2-3,15,CASSLARGSTDTQYF,TGTGCCAGCAGCTTGGCCAGGGGGAGCACAGATACGCAGTATTTT
-,TRBD2,TRBV6-2/TRBV6-3,TRBJ2-3,15,CASSYLGRDTDTQYF,TGTGCCAGCAGTTACCTCGGGAGGGACACAGATACGCAGTATTTT
-,TRBD1,TRBV5-4,TRBJ2-2,15,CASSLGRGRGGELFF,TGTGCCAGCAGCTTGGGCAGGGGGCGTGGCGGGGAGCTGTTTTTT
once,-,TRBV6-6,TRBJ1-6,16,CASSYSRSGYNSPLHF,TGTGCCAGCAGTTACTCGAGATCCGGCTATAATTCACCCCTCCACTTT
-,-,TRBV3-1/TRBV3-2,TRBJ2-3,13,CASSQDLSDTQYF,TGTGCCAGCAGCCAAGATCTCTCAGATACGCAGTATTTT
-,TRBD1,TRBV19,TRBJ1-6,18,CASSISPGQEGIRSPLHF,TGTGCCAGTAGTATATCCCCGGGACAGGAGGGGATTAGATCACCCCTCCACTTT
once,-,TRBV6-2/TRBV6-3,TRBJ1-2,17,CASSHETGYSSNYGYTF,TGTGCCAGCAGTCACGAGACAGGATACTCTTCTAACTATGGCTACACCTTC
-,TRBD2,TRBV9,TRBJ2-7,18,CASSVGPSGDLPEGEQYF,TGTGCCAGCAGCGTAGGGCCTAGCGGGGATCTCCCAGAGGGCGAGCAGTACTTC
once,TRBD1,TRBV28,TRBJ1-5,16,CASTARLGTGNQPQHF,TGTGCCAGCACCGCGAGACTTGGGACAGGGAATCAGCCCCAGCATTTT